The table lists the clone carrying this T cell receptor beta chain with a few counts. Its antigen remains unidentified. The data derive from a study of T cell repertoires in cytomegalovirus infection. Findings and caveats of the study: Public TCR beta family frequency separated CMV-and-HLA carriers, including in an independent cohort.

MiXCR, applied by TCRdb to the reads, yields one record per CDR3 protein. This table holds around 200,000 distinct CDR3 sequences, roughly a sixth found once. CDR3 length equals 16 residues. V lost 0 bases to trimming and J lost 1 base; unmatched junction nucleotides: 1. CDR1 is SGHTA and CDR2 is FQGNSA in the germline V gene. The receptor was isolated from a human donor in good health (CMV status not recorded). Some clones in this sample may be carry-over from other donors' samples. The chain recombines TRBV7-2 with TRBJ2-3, with 10 nucleotides matching TRBD1. Sequencing was performed on CD8+ T cells from PBMCs. CDR3 DNA: TGTGCCAGCAGCTTAGCCGGGACAGGGGGCACAGATACGCAGTATTTT. Translating it yields CASSLAGTGGTDTQYF. Drawing the rest from reference TRBV7-2 and TRBJ2-3, the complete variable domain is GAGVSQSPSNKVTEKGKDVELRCDPISGHTALYWYRQSLGQGLEFLIYFQGNSAPDKSGLPSDRFSAERTGGSVSTLTIQRTQQEDSAVYLCASSLAGTGGTDTQYFGPGTRLTVL.